The 14 T cell receptor beta chains in this list originate from one sample, sequenced in a study of T cell responses to AZD1222 COVID-19 vaccine. Data came from immunoSEQ multiplex PCR; TCRdb stores just in-frame clones and leaves some out. The sample has 110,000 or so clones, around nine tenths seen once. The material was peripheral blood, obtained on day 0 of AZD1222 vaccination. Receptors originate from an adult in good health.

This chain joins TRBV14 and TRBJ1-1, with D tentatively TRBD1 (6 bases). The ends were cut back, 0 bases at V and 4 bases at J, with 15 bases in the middle. Germline values: CDR1 SGHDN, CDR2 FVKESK. This CDR3 has 16 amino acids. The CDR3 DNA reads TGTGCCAGCAGCCAAGATAGGGGGACATTGGGCACTGAAGCTTTCTTT. Protein product: CASSQDRGTLGTEAFF.

The chain recombines TRBV19 with TRBJ1-6; D possibly corresponds to TRBD1 (6 bases). The CDR3 sequence is 16 residues long. Germline loops: CDR1 LNHDA, CDR2 SQIVND (reference sequence). V was shortened by 3 bases and J by 9 bases, with 18 bases between the two germline ends. CDR3 DNA sequence: TGTGCCAGTAGTATTGTCCACCGGACAGATCTTTCACCCCTCCACTTT. Translated, it gives CASSIVHRTDLSPLHF.

The J gene is TRBJ2-2, the V gene TRBV7-3, with TRBD1 matching 7 bases. The ends lost 6 bases at V and 2 bases at J; junction bases unmatched: 3. This CDR3 has 14 residues. Germline-derived CDR1 and CDR2 are SGHTA and FQGTGA. CDR3 sequence: CASRSGGNTGELFF. For the CDR3, the DNA is TGTGCCAGCAGATCAGGGGGAAACACCGGGGAGCTGTTTTTT.

The chain couples TRBV29-1 to TRBJ1-2, with 7 bases fitting TRBD1. In germline, CDR1 is SQVTM, CDR2 ANQGSEA. CDR3 length: 13 amino acids. Trimming at V came to 7 bases and at J to 4 bases, leaving 9 bases not matched to a gene. The CDR3 region has the DNA TGCAGCGCCACACAACAGGGGCGCTATGGCTACACCTTC. Its translation is CSATQQGRYGYTF.

This clone was seen a single time. The chain has TRBV11-1 and TRBJ1-1; D gene uncertain. Trimming removed 0 bases from V and 7 bases from J, with 15 bases in between. The CDR3 consists of 15 residues. Germline V gene data show CDR1 as SGHAT and CDR2 as FQDESV (reference sequence). CDR3 region: CASSLALIGAGEAFF. The CDR3 DNA reads as TGTGCCAGCAGCTTAGCGCTAATTGGTGCTGGTGAAGCTTTCTTT.

This chain uses TRBV5-6 with TRBJ2-1, with 7 positions matching TRBD1. The trim removed 3 bases at V and 4 bases at J, leaving 4 bases unmatched. The germline V gene encodes CDR1 SGHDT and CDR2 YYEEEE. The CDR3 runs 14 residues. CDR3: CASSYRGLYNEQFF. The CDR3, as DNA: TGTGCCAGCAGCTACAGGGGTCTTTACAATGAGCAGTTCTTC. Supplemented by reference TRBV5-6 and TRBJ2-1, the full variable domain reads DAGVTQSPTHLIKTRGQQVTLRCSPKSGHDTVSWYQQALGQGPQFIFQYYEEEERQRGNFPDRFSGHQFPNYSSELNVNALLLGDSALYLCASSYRGLYNEQFFGPGTRLTVL.

This chain joins TRBV19 and TRBJ2-6; no firm D call. CDR1 is LNHDA, CDR2 SQIVND, per germline (reference sequence). This CDR3 comprises 15 residues. V gave up 3 bases and J gave up 1 base, with 7 bases separating them. The chain's CDR3 is CASSIFTSGANVLTF. The CDR3 DNA reads TGTGCCAGTAGTATTTTTACGTCTGGGGCCAACGTCCTGACTTTC.

The genes are TRBV6-5 and TRBJ2-7, with TRBD1 as a possible D gene (5 bases). Trimming cost V 8 bases and J 1 base, with 6 bases left between them. CDR3 size: 11 residues. Germline V lookup: CDR1 MNHEY, CDR2 SVGAGI. As DNA, the CDR3 is TGTGCCAGCCAGGGTTCCTACGAGCAGTACTTC. Translation gives CASQGSYEQYF.

The chain is built from TRBV19 and TRBJ2-1, with D possibly matching TRBD2 (6 bases). V was trimmed by 0 bases and J by 10 bases, leaving 22 bases between them. Germline CDR1 reads LNHDA; CDR2 reads SQIVND (reference sequence). The CDR3 totals 17 residues. The CDR3: CASSIEERSGVGREQFF. For the CDR3, the DNA is TGTGCCAGTAGTATAGAGGAACGGAGCGGAGTGGGGAGGGAGCAGTTCTTC.

The V gene is TRBV30, the J gene TRBJ1-1; 9 bases are a match to TRBD1. The trim removed 2 bases at V and 6 bases at J, leaving 4 bases unmatched. The CDR3 totals 13 residues. The V gene's germline CDR1 is GTSNPN and CDR2 SVGIG (reference sequence). CDR3 coding DNA: TGTGCCTGGAGTCAGGGACAGGGAGCTGAAGCTTTCTTT. Its translation: CAWSQGQGAEAFF.

V is TRBV12-3 or TRBV12-4 and J is TRBJ2-1, with D unclear. The CDR3 is made up of 13 amino acids. V lost 2 bases, J lost 9 bases, and 11 bases lay in between. CDR3 nucleotide sequence: TGTGCCAGCAGTTTACAACTCTGGGGTGAGCAGTTCTTC. It translates to CASSLQLWGEQFF.

The chain joins TRBV7-6 to TRBJ2-1, with 12 bases lining up with TRBD2. Germline CDR1 is SGHVS and CDR2 is FNYEAQ. CDR3 length equals 15 residues. V was pared by 1 base and J by 7 bases, with 2 bases of the junction left unmatched. The CDR3 DNA follows: TGTGCCAGCAGCTTAGGACTAGCGGGAGTTAATGAGCAGTTCTTC. Its translation is CASSLGLAGVNEQFF.

V is TRBV27 and J is TRBJ1-2; D gene ambiguous. Deletions cut 8 bases from V and 5 bases from J, with 12 bases between. CDR1 and CDR2 (germline): MNHEY, SMNVEV (reference sequence). The length of the CDR3 is 12 residues. In nucleotides, the CDR3 is TGTGCCAGCGCAGAATCGGGGTATGGCTACACCTTC. As protein: CASAESGYGYTF.

V usage is TRBV3-1 (or the pseudogene TRBV3-2) and J usage is TRBJ2-1, with 7 bases matching TRBD2. This CDR3 has 15 amino acids. The V gene end was trimmed by 0 bases and the J gene end by 7 bases; junction bases not matched to a gene: 6. The germline V gene encodes CDR1 LGHDT and CDR2 YNNKEL (reference sequence). CDR3 protein: CASSQDGRETNEQFF. DNA of the CDR3: TGTGCCAGCAGCCAAGACGGGCGGGAGACGAATGAGCAGTTCTTC.